Presented here are 10 T cell receptor beta chains from one specimen sequenced in a study of cytomegalovirus exposure and HLA in healthy donors. The PCR had 60 Vbeta and 13 Jbeta primers. Assay used: immunoSEQ multiplex PCR; TCRdb lists only in-frame clones, some missing. The sample contains about 140,000 clones, 65% to 80% of which appear only once. The source material was PBMCs. Receptor source: a human donor in good health.

The chain links TRBV11-3 to TRBJ2-1; D unresolved. CDR1 is SGHNT, CDR2 YENEEA, per germline. Trimming pared 5 bases from V and 4 bases from J, leaving 6 bases between. The CDR3 covers 12 residues. This CDR3 reads CASSPRYNEQFF. DNA for the CDR3: TGTGCCAGCAGCCCCCGTTACAATGAGCAGTTCTTC.

The chain combines TRBV11-2 with TRBJ2-1; 11 nucleotides align to TRBD2. The CDR3 length is 15 residues. Trimming removed 8 bases from V and 0 bases from J; junction bases left unmatched: 3. Germline CDR1 and CDR2: SGHAT and FQNNGV. CDR3 DNA sequence: TGTGCCAGCTGTACTAGCGGGAGCTCCTACAATGAGCAGTTCTTC. Its protein is CASCTSGSSYNEQFF.

About this clone: A junction boundary mismatches the germline segment, possibly from a read error. The rearrangement uses TRBV7-7 and TRBJ2-2; 7 bases match TRBD1. The CDR3 extends over 18 amino acids. The germline V gene encodes CDR1 SSHAT and CDR2 FNYEAQ (reference sequence). Here the CDR3 reads CASSLGGTGPWTTGELFF. CDR3 DNA sequence: TGTGCTAGCAGCTTAGGGGGCACCGGGCCCTGGACCACCGGGGAGCTGTTTTTT.

This clone was detected only once. This sequence joins TRBV7-6 and TRBJ2-5, with D perhaps TRBD2 (6 bases). V was cut by 1 base and J by 4 bases, with 10 bases left in between. Looked up from germline, CDR1 is SGHVS and CDR2 is FNYEAQ. This CDR3 region has 14 residues. The CDR3, as DNA: TGTGCCAGCAGCTTAGAGGGCGGGATAGAGACCCAGTACTTC. Amino acid sequence: CASSLEGGIETQYF. The full variable domain, its missing parts supplied by reference TRBV7-6 and TRBJ2-5, is GAGVSQSPRYKVTKRGQDVALRCDPISGHVSLYWYRQALGQGPEFLTYFNYEAQQDKSGLPNDRFSAERPEGSISTLTIQRTEQRDSAMYRCASSLEGGIETQYFGPGTRLLVL.

The chain links TRBV7-3 to TRBJ2-1; TRBD2 agrees at 8 bases. The V and J ends lost 1 base and 9 bases, in that order; junction bases with no gene match: 2. This CDR3 has 13 residues. CDR1 is SGHTA and CDR2 is FQGTGA in the germline V gene. CDR3: CASSLKAGGEQFF. As DNA, the CDR3 is TGTGCCAGCAGCTTAAAGGCGGGGGGTGAGCAGTTCTTC.

The rearrangement joins TRBV19 to TRBJ1-3; no clear D. This CDR3 is 14 amino acids long. Looked up from germline, CDR1 is LNHDA and CDR2 is SQIVND (reference sequence). V dropped 3 bases and J dropped 4 bases, with 10 bases sitting between them. This CDR3 is CASSMATSGNTIYF. The CDR3 DNA follows: TGTGCCAGTAGTATGGCGACTTCCGGAAACACCATATATTTT.

This chain uses TRBV4-1 with TRBJ2-2; D not resolved. Germline V gene lookup returns CDR1 MGHRA and CDR2 YSYEKL. The V gene lost 2 bases and the J gene lost 7 bases, with 14 bases spanning the gap. The CDR3 runs to 15 residues. CDR3 nucleotides: TGCGCCAGCAGCCAACCCCCGAAGCGTGTCGGGGAGCTGTTTTTT. It yields the protein CASSQPPKRVGELFF.

The V gene is TRBV10-3, the J gene TRBJ2-5, with a weak D call TRBD2 (7 bases). The CDR3 runs to 15 residues. Germline V gene sequence: CDR1 ENHRY, CDR2 SYGVKD. Trimming pared 10 bases from V and 4 bases from J, leaving 22 bases between. CDR3 residues: CATQGRGVARETQYF. CDR3 sequence (DNA): TGTGCCACTCAAGGGAGGGGGGTAGCAAGAGAGACCCAGTACTTC.

The chain has TRBV7-2 and TRBJ1-3; TRBD1 matches at 7 bases. Germline V gene sequence: CDR1 SGHTA, CDR2 FQGNSA. The CDR3 consists of 14 residues. Losses at the gene ends were 8 bases for V and 8 bases for J; bases not matched to a gene: 12. The CDR3 loop is CASRRRDSGHTIYF. CDR3 nucleotide sequence: TGTGCCAGCCGCCGCCGGGACAGCGGCCACACCATATATTTT.

The gene calls are TRBV11-2 and TRBJ2-7; TRBD2 is a possible D gene (6 bases). The V gene's germline CDR1 is SGHAT and CDR2 FQNNGV. There are 16 residues in the CDR3. V was cut by 7 bases and J by 5 bases, with 24 bases left in between. This CDR3 reads CASNFLPSGRGHEQYF. The CDR3 coding sequence is TGTGCCAGCAACTTTCTCCCCTCCGGGAGAGGCCACGAGCAGTACTTC. Combining the CDR3 with reference TRBV11-2 and TRBJ2-7 gives the whole variable domain EAGVAQSPRYKIIEKRQSVAFWCNPISGHATLYWYQQILGQGPKLLIQFQNNGVVDDSQLPKDRFSAERLKGVDSTLKIQPAKLEDSAVYLCASNFLPSGRGHEQYFGPGTRLTVT.